One sample yielded the 17 T cell receptor beta chains listed below, sequenced in a study of blood T cell repertoires in COVID-19. Libraries were prepared by immunoSEQ multiplex PCR; TCRdb keeps only in-frame clonotypes and omits some of them. This table holds about 270,000 clones, roughly 91% found once. The sample comprised PBMCs or T cells enriched from blood (not recorded which). Source of these receptors: a middle-aged woman with acute COVID-19.

This chain joins TRBV30 and TRBJ1-2; tentatively, D is TRBD1 (5 bases). There are 14 residues in the CDR3. The germline CDR1 and CDR2 sequences are GTSNPN and SVGIG (reference sequence). The V gene lost 5 bases and the J gene lost 5 bases, with 18 bases spanning the gap. DNA of the CDR3: TGTGCCTGGGCCCCCGGGGGGTTTTTATATGGCTACACCTTC. Its translation is CAWAPGGFLYGYTF.

This chain joins TRBV7-9 and TRBJ1-5; D remains ambiguous. V lost 0 bases and J lost 1, with 13 bases in between. Germline V gene lookup returns CDR1 SEHNR and CDR2 FQNEAQ (reference sequence). The CDR3 has 17 amino acids. CDR3 in DNA: TGTGCCAGCAGCTTAGCCGTGTCAGGAGGGAGCAATCAGCCCCAGCATTTT. Its protein is CASSLAVSGGSNQPQHF. The whole variable domain, remainder taken from reference TRBV7-9 and TRBJ1-5, is DTGVSQNPRHKITKRGQNVTFRCDPISEHNRLYWYRQTLGQGPEFLTYFQNEAQLEKSRLLSDRFSAERPKGSFSTLEIQRTEQGDSAMYLCASSLAVSGGSNQPQHFGDGTRLSIL.

This rearrangement joins TRBV6-5 to TRBJ2-2, with TRBD2 matching over 8 bases. Per the germline V gene, CDR1 is MNHEY and CDR2 is SVGAGI. Trimming at V came to 0 bases and at J to 1 base, leaving 1 base not matched to a gene. The CDR3 has 16 residues. The CDR3 region has the DNA TGTGCCAGCAGTTACTCGCTAGCGGGGAACACCGGGGAGCTGTTTTTT. It yields the protein CASSYSLAGNTGELFF.

The chain combines TRBV24-1 with TRBJ1-5, with D tentatively TRBD1 (5 bases). The germline CDR1 and CDR2 sequences are KGHDR and SFDVKD. The CDR3 totals 13 residues. V was shortened by 5 bases and J by 7 bases, with 11 bases between the two germline ends. The CDR3 sequence: CATSGAGSQPQHF. The CDR3 DNA follows: TGTGCCACCAGTGGGGCAGGGTCGCAGCCCCAGCATTTT.

This clone has only one observation. The chain joins TRBV21-1 to TRBJ1-1. TRBV21-1 is labeled a pseudogene. The CDR3 length is 14 residues. The CDR3, as DNA: TGTGCCAGCAGCCTGCGAACGGGAAACACTGAAGCTTTCTTT. Its protein product is CASSLRTGNTEAFF.

The J gene is TRBJ1-1, the V gene TRBV7-6; tentatively, D is TRBD1 (6 bases). This CDR3 has 14 residues. Trimming stripped 1 base from V and 5 bases from J, with 11 bases between. Germline V lookup: CDR1 SGHVS, CDR2 FNYEAQ. This CDR3 reads CASSLVGARTEAFF. In nucleotides, the CDR3 is TGTGCCAGCAGCTTAGTGGGGGCGAGGACTGAAGCTTTCTTT.

The rearrangement uses TRBV24-1 and TRBJ1-5; TRBD1 aligns across 9 bases. The trim removed 4 bases at V and 4 bases at J, leaving 7 bases unmatched. The CDR3 covers 16 residues. Germline V gives CDR1 KGHDR, CDR2 SFDVKD. The CDR3 reads CATSDSGTGTNQPQHF. The CDR3 region has the DNA TGTGCCACCAGTGACTCCGGGACAGGGACGAATCAGCCCCAGCATTTT.

This clone has only one observation. The gene calls are TRBV2 and TRBJ1-3; D is undetermined. The CDR3 is 15 residues long. Germline CDR1 and CDR2: SNHLY and FYNNEI. Between the trimmed V and J ends, which lost 5 bases and 0 bases, there was a span of 11 bases. CDR3 bases: TGTGCCAGCAGTAAAAACAAATACTCTGGAAACACCATATATTTT. Encoded protein: CASSKNKYSGNTIYF.

This sequence joins TRBV6-6 and TRBJ1-2, with 7 bases matching TRBD1. This CDR3 comprises 13 residues. Germline lookup yields CDR1 MNHNY and CDR2 SVGAGI (reference sequence). Trimming took 7 bases from V and 5 from J; bases not matched to a gene: 7. This CDR3 reads CASKGTEVYGYTF. Here the CDR3 DNA reads TGTGCCAGCAAGGGGACAGAAGTGTATGGCTACACCTTC.

V and J are TRBV7-2 and TRBJ2-5; 8 positions agree with TRBD1. V lost 3 bases, J lost 9 bases, and 9 bases stayed unmatched. The CDR3 is 14 residues long. The germline gives CDR1 SGHTA, CDR2 FQGNSA. The CDR3 loop reads CASSFPNRGSAQYF. The CDR3 coding sequence is TGTGCCAGCAGCTTTCCGAACAGGGGGTCGGCCCAGTACTTC.

This rearrangement joins TRBV18 to TRBJ2-3, with 9 nucleotides matching TRBD2. The CDR3 loop spans 15 amino acids. The ends lost 3 bases at V and 4 bases at J; junction bases unmatched: 5. Looked up from germline, CDR1 is KGHSH and CDR2 is LQKENI. The CDR3 here is CASSPEAGGPDTQYF. The CDR3 DNA follows: TGTGCCAGCTCACCGGAGGCGGGAGGGCCAGATACGCAGTATTTT.

The chain carries TRBV12-3 or TRBV12-4 and TRBJ1-5; unclear D gene. Deletions cut 10 bases from V and 4 bases from J, with 11 bases between. The CDR3 runs 12 residues. The CDR3 reads CAIQEGNQPQHF. The CDR3 DNA sequence: TGTGCCATCCAGGAGGGAAATCAGCCCCAGCATTTT.

The chain is built from TRBV7-7 and TRBJ2-5, with 12 positions matching TRBD2. The length of the CDR3 is 18 residues. Germline V gives CDR1 SSHAT, CDR2 FNYEAQ (reference sequence). Germline trimming cut 7 bases from V and 4 bases from J; bases unmatched to any gene: 16. CDR3 sequence (DNA): TGTGCCAGCACCCCAGGGGCTAGCGGGGGGGCCTTGAGAGAGACCCAGTACTTC. It encodes CASTPGASGGALRETQYF.

The chain joins TRBV20-1 to TRBJ2-7; 10 nucleotides align to TRBD2. Germline lookup yields CDR1 DFQATT and CDR2 SNEGSKA (reference sequence). V was pared by 3 bases and J by 4 bases, with 3 bases of the junction left unmatched. The CDR3 consists of 13 residues. In nucleotides, the CDR3 is TGCAGTGCTAGTGGAGCGGGGGGGTACGAGCAGTACTTC. Encoded protein: CSASGAGGYEQYF.

Written as DNA, the CDR3 is TGCGCCAGCAGTCAGCATCCGGGACAGGGGGGTTCTGGGGCCAACGTCCTGACTTTC. Protein: CASSQHPGQGGSGANVLTF. This chain uses TRBV23-1 with TRBJ2-6, with 11 positions matching TRBD1. TRBV23-1 is an ORF, with its function uncertain. V lost 3 bases to trimming and J lost 1 base; unmatched junction nucleotides: 8. The CDR3 spans 19 residues.

The gene calls are TRBV13 and TRBJ2-3; 9 nucleotides line up with TRBD1. With V trimmed by 4 bases and J by 3 bases, 2 bases remained unmatched. Germline loops: CDR1 PRHDT, CDR2 FYEKMQ (reference sequence). There are 14 residues in the CDR3. CDR3 bases: TGTGCCAGCAGCTCACAGGGGGCAACAGATACGCAGTATTTT. Residues: CASSSQGATDTQYF.

This CDR3 is CASSLWGSGSGELFF. Here the CDR3 DNA reads TGTGCCAGCAGCTTATGGGGTAGCGGGAGCGGGGAGCTGTTTTTT. This chain uses TRBV7-9 with TRBJ2-2; 9 nucleotides agree with TRBD2. Germline V gives CDR1 SEHNR, CDR2 FQNEAQ (reference sequence). Trimming cost V 2 bases and J 7 bases; bases outside gene matches: 5. The CDR3 is made up of 15 amino acids.